These 7 T cell receptor beta chains share one sample of origin, sequenced in a study of CD8 T cells in Susac syndrome. An amount of RNA that ranged from roughly 0.5 to 1 ug was reverse transcribed with random hexamers. Using its own MiXCR run on the immunoSEQ multiplex PCR reads, TCRdb lists one record per CDR3 protein. Of around 300,000 distinct CDR3 sequences in the sample, about 92% were seen once. The specimen was CD4+ T cells from PBMCs. The receptors originated from a human donor with multiple sclerosis.

This chain links TRBV5-1 with TRBJ2-2; D is unresolved. This CDR3 comprises 14 residues. Germline V gene sequence: CDR1 SGHRS, CDR2 YFSETQ. Trimming shortened V by 4 bases and J by 3 bases, and 10 bases separated the two germline ends. The CDR3, as DNA: TGCGCCAGCAGCCCTGACACCTACACCGGGGAGCTGTTTTTT. Translating gives CASSPDTYTGELFF.

V gene TRBV27 combines with J gene TRBJ1-4, with D perhaps TRBD1 (5 bases). Per germline, CDR1 MNHEY and CDR2 SMNVEV (reference sequence). CDR3 length equals 15 residues. Trimming shortened V by 4 bases and J by 8 bases, and 17 bases separated the two germline ends. The CDR3 reads CASSSRWRGEEKLFF. The CDR3, as DNA: TGTGCCAGCAGTTCGCGGTGGAGGGGTGAAGAAAAACTGTTTTTT. Combining the CDR3 with reference TRBV27 and TRBJ1-4 gives the whole variable domain EAQVTQNPRYLITVTGKKLTVTCSQNMNHEYMSWYRQDPGLGLRQIYYSMNVEVTDKGDVPEGYKVSRKEKRNFPLILESPSPNQTSLYFCASSSRWRGEEKLFFGSGTQLSVL.

The chain combines TRBV5-4 with TRBJ2-7, with a possible D match to TRBD1 (6 bases). The CDR3 spans 15 residues. The V end was cut by 4 bases, the J end by 3 bases, with 17 bases between. Per germline, CDR1 SGHNT and CDR2 YYREEE (reference sequence). CDR3 protein: CASSQVGTRGYEQYF. The CDR3 coding sequence is TGTGCCAGCAGCCAGGTCGGGACAAGGGGCTACGAGCAGTACTTC.

The chain couples TRBV9 to TRBJ2-1; TRBD2 agrees at 10 bases. Germline trimming cut 0 bases from V and 0 bases from J; bases unmatched to any gene: 6. This CDR3 comprises 18 residues. CDR1 SGDLS and CDR2 YYNGEE come from the germline V gene. CDR3 nucleotides: TGTGCCAGCAGCGTAGGGAGTAGCGGGGGGTACTCCTACAATGAGCAGTTCTTC. Translation: CASSVGSSGGYSYNEQFF.

The J gene is TRBJ1-1, the V gene TRBV20-1; D perhaps matches TRBD1 (5 bases). The V gene's germline CDR1 is DFQATT and CDR2 SNEGSKA (reference sequence). The CDR3 consists of 16 residues. Trimming removed 2 bases at V and 4 bases at J, with 20 bases between. CDR3 coding DNA: TGCAGTGCTAGATCTGGGGGGTCTCAATGGGGCACTGAAGCTTTCTTT. Its translation is CSARSGGSQWGTEAFF.

V gene TRBV19 combines with J gene TRBJ2-4; 7 bases agree with TRBD2. CDR1 and CDR2 from the germline V gene are LNHDA and SQIVND (reference sequence). The J segment lost 15 bases and the V segment lost 0 bases, leaving 8 bases of the junction unmatched. This CDR3 has 13 amino acids. As DNA, the CDR3 is TGTGCCAGTAGTATAGAGCGGGAGAAGCCTTCGTACTTC. The encoded protein is CASSIEREKPSYF.

This chain joins TRBV6-2 or TRBV6-3 and TRBJ2-3; the D is unclear. V was clipped by 0 bases and J by 8 bases, with 9 bases between them. The germline gives CDR1 MNHEY, CDR2 SVGEGT. This CDR3 has 13 amino acids. CDR3 DNA: TGTGCCAGCAGTTACTCGAAATACGGTACGCAGTATTTT. Residues: CASSYSKYGTQYF.